This T cell receptor beta chain was captured in a study of T cells in Graves' hyperthyroidism and ophthalmopathy. Study summary: Prior to any treatment, at the point of initial diagnosis, peripheral blood was collected. Study outcomes and limitations: Among thyroid clonotypes expanded above 0.001, most also appeared in blood. Median prediction lead before ophthalmopathy onset was 6.5 to 7 months with the model.

Hyperthyroidism was newly diagnosed in patients aged 18 to 65 (duration under 2 months). This CDR3 comprises 17 residues. Germline V gene lookup returns CDR1 SGHAT and CDR2 FQNNGV. Trimming pared 5 bases from V and 0 bases from J, leaving 19 bases between. Amplified TCR beta CDR3 regions derived from RNA transcripts. HTBI primers drove first-round RT-PCR of the TCR CDR3. Via MiXCR, TCRdb re-called the multiplex PCR reads, giving one row per CDR3 protein. This repertoire shows under 400,000 distinct CDR3 sequences, about 15% found once; its top ten account for 9.5% to 12%. This clonotype came up many times. Antigen: not known.

The sample was blood. The sequence was obtained from a woman aged 55-69 years with Graves' hyperthyroidism. The chain couples TRBV11-2 to TRBJ1-2; D is unclear. The CDR3 DNA follows: TGTGCCAGCAGCGTCCTTCCGCGACGGAGAGCTAACTATGGCTACACCTTC. Its translation: CASSVLPRRRANYGYTF.